This TCR beta chain was observed in a study of control samples from healthy donors and cancer patients. Libraries were prepared by immunoSEQ multiplex PCR; TCRdb keeps only in-frame clonotypes and omits some of them. This table has roughly 200,000 clones, 85% to 95% appearing once. V lost 5 bases and J lost 4, with 14 bases in between. The CDR3 spans 14 residues. CDR1 and CDR2 (germline): MDHEN, SYDVKM. This clone was detected only once. The TCR originated in a man aged 45-60 years in good health. Material: blood. The chain couples TRBV28 to TRBJ1-2; D is unresolved. The CDR3 region is CASSTPAPLYGYTF. The CDR3 region has the DNA TGTGCCAGCAGTACTCCCGCCCCGCTCTATGGCTACACCTTC.